The 10 T cell receptor beta chains listed next were all sequenced from one sample in a study of blood T cell repertoires in COVID-19. Here immunoSEQ multiplex PCR was the method, and the copy in TCRdb shows in-frame clones only, minus some. The table lists tens of thousands of clones, around four fifths of them singletons, with 10% to 15% in the top ten. Sequencing input: peripheral blood. These receptors all stem from a human donor in a cohort sampled during active COVID-19.

The chain has TRBV5-5 and TRBJ1-2, with 7 nucleotides matching TRBD1. With V trimmed by 4 bases and J by 8 bases, 2 bases remained unmatched. The CDR3 contains 11 residues. The germline gives CDR1 SGHKS, CDR2 YYEKEE (reference sequence). For the CDR3, the DNA is TGTGCCAGCAGCCCGGACAGGGGCTACACCTTC. It yields the protein CASSPDRGYTF.

The rearrangement links TRBV6-5 to TRBJ1-2, with no clear D. The CDR3 is 12 residues long. The germline V and J ends were trimmed by 6 bases and 5 bases, with 10 bases remaining between them. CDR1 and CDR2 from the germline V gene are MNHEY and SVGAGI. The CDR3 region has the DNA TGTGCCAGCAGCGGGAGTCTTTATGGCTACACCTTC. Translated, it gives CASSGSLYGYTF.

The chain uses TRBV4-2 and TRBJ1-6, with TRBD1 identical over 9 bases. The germline V gene has CDR1 LGHNA and CDR2 YNFKEQ. Trimming removed 7 bases from V and 10 bases from J; junction bases left unmatched: 5. CDR3 length: 13 amino acids. The CDR3 nucleotides read TGTGCCAGCACACAGGGGGCCGAATCACCCCTCCACTTT. This codes for CASTQGAESPLHF.

The chain is built from TRBV7-6 and TRBJ2-7; TRBD1 aligns across 8 bases. Per germline, CDR1 SGHVS and CDR2 FNYEAQ. The CDR3 has 14 amino acids. Losses at the gene ends were 5 bases for V and 7 bases for J; bases not matched to a gene: 10. CDR3 sequence (DNA): TGTGCCAGCAGCGACCGGGACAGGATAGATGAGCAGTACTTC. Its protein product is CASSDRDRIDEQYF.

V and J are TRBV6-5 and TRBJ2-7; D remains unclear. The V gene's germline CDR1 is MNHEY and CDR2 SVGAGI. Trimming left V 6 bases short and J 4 bases short, with 16 bases between. The CDR3 contains 14 residues. The CDR3 coding sequence is TGTGCCAGCAGCAAGTCGGTTACCGGGTACGAGCAGTACTTC. It is translated as CASSKSVTGYEQYF.

The rearrangement joins TRBV4-2 to TRBJ2-7; 11 bases are a match to TRBD2. The CDR3 consists of 16 residues. Germline V lookup: CDR1 LGHNA, CDR2 YNFKEQ. Trimming took 2 bases from V and 3 from J; bases not matched to a gene: 6. The CDR3, as DNA: TGTGCCAGCAGCCAACTCACTAGCGGGAGTTACTACGAGCAGTACTTC. It yields the protein CASSQLTSGSYYEQYF.

The chain has TRBV11-2 and TRBJ1-2; 8 nucleotides align to TRBD1. Germline CDR1 reads SGHAT; CDR2 reads FQNNGV. CDR3 length: 13 amino acids. Trimming cost V 1 base and J 7 bases; bases outside gene matches: 2. The CDR3 sequence is CASSLAGGGGYTF. CDR3 DNA sequence: TGTGCCAGCAGCTTAGCAGGGGGCGGTGGCTACACCTTC.

V usage is TRBV7-9 and J usage is TRBJ2-7; TRBD2 aligns across 11 bases. Germline V gives CDR1 SEHNR, CDR2 FQNEAQ (reference sequence). The CDR3 has 15 amino acids. J gave up 5 bases and V 5 bases, and 8 bases lay outside the gene matches. CDR3 sequence reads: CASSHSGRAENEQYF. The CDR3 DNA reads as TGTGCCAGCAGCCATAGCGGGAGGGCCGAGAACGAGCAGTACTTC.

This clone was seen a handful of times. CDR3 residues: CASTRRSGSGYTF. The CDR3 DNA follows: TGTGCCAGCACCCGGAGGTCCGGGAGTGGCTACACCTTC. The genes are TRBV12-3 or TRBV12-4 and TRBJ1-2, with D hard to call. Trimming shortened V by 7 bases and J by 7 bases, and 16 bases separated the two germline ends. The CDR3 sequence is 13 residues long.

This clone has more than one count but fewer than ten. The V and J genes are TRBV7-3 and TRBJ1-1; possibly TRBD1 for D (5 bases). Germline CDR1 reads SGHTA; CDR2 reads FQGTGA. This CDR3 has 14 residues. The V and J ends lost 5 bases and 3 bases respectively, with 13 bases between them. Here the CDR3 DNA reads TGTGCCAGCAGCCCAGGGCCACCGGACACTGAAGCTTTCTTT. It encodes CASSPGPPDTEAFF.